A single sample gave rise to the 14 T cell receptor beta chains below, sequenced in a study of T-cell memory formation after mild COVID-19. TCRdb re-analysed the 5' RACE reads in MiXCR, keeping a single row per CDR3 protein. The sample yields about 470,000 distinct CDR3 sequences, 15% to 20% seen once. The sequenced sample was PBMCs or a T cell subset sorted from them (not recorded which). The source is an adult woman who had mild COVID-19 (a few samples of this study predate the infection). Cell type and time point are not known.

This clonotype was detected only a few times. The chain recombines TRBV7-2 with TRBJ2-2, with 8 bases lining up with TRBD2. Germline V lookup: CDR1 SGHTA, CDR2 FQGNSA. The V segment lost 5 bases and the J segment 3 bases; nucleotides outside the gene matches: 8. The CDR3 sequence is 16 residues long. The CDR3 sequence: CASSLTGTRYTGELFF. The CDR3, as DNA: TGTGCCAGCAGCCTCACCGGGACTAGATACACCGGGGAGCTGTTTTTT.

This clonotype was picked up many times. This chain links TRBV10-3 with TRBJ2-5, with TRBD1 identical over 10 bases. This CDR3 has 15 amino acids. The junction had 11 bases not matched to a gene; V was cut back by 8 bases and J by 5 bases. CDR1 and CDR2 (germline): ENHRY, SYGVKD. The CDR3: CAISPRTGGTETQYF. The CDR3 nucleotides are TGTGCCATCTCACCTAGGACAGGGGGTACGGAGACCCAGTACTTC.

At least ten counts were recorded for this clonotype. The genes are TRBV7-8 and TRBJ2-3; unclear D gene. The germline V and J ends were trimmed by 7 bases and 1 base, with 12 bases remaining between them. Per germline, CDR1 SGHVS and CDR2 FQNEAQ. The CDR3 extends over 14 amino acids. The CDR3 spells CASTPAVGTDTQYF. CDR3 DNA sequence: TGTGCCAGCACCCCCGCGGTGGGCACAGATACGCAGTATTTT.

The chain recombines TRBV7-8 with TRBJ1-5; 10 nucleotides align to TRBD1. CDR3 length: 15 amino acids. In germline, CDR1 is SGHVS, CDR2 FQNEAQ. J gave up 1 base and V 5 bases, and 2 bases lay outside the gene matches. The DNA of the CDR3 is TGTGCCAGCAGCATGGGACAGGGGAGCAATCAGCCCCAGCATTTT. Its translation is CASSMGQGSNQPQHF. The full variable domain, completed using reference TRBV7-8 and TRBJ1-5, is GAGVSQSPRYKVAKRGQDVALRCDPISGHVSLFWYQQALGQGPEFLTYFQNEAQLDKSGLPSDRFFAERPEGSVSTLKIQRTQQEDSAVYLCASSMGQGSNQPQHFGDGTRLSIL.

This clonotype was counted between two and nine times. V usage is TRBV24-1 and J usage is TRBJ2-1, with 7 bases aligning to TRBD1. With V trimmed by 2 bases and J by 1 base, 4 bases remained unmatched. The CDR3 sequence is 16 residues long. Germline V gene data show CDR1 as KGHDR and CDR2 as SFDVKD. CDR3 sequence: CATSDSRGWSYNEQFF. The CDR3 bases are TGTGCCACCAGTGATTCCAGGGGGTGGTCCTACAATGAGCAGTTCTTC.

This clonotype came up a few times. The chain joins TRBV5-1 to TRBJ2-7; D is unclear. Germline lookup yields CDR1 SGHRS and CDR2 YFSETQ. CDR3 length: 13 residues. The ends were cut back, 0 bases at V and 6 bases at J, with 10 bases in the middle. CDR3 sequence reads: CASSLAASSEQYF. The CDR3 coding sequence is TGCGCCAGCAGCTTGGCGGCTAGTTCCGAGCAGTACTTC.

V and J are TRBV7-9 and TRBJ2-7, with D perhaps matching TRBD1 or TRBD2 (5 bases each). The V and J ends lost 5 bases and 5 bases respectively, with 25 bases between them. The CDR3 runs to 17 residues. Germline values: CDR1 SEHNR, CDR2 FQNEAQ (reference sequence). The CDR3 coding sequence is TGTGCCAGCAGCCTACTGCCGGGGCGGATGAGAGCCCACGAGCAGTACTTC. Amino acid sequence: CASSLLPGRMRAHEQYF.

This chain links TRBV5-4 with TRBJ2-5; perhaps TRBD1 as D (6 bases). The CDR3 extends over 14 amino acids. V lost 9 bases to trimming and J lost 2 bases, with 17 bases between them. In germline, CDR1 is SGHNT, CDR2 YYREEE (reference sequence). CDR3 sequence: CANSRDTLQETQYF. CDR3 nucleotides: TGTGCCAATTCAAGGGACACCCTTCAAGAGACCCAGTACTTC.

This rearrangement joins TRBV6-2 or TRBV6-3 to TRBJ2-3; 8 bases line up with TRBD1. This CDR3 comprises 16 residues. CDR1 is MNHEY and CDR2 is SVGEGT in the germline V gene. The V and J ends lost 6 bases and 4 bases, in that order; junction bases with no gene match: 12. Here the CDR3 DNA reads TGTGCCAGCAGCCTTAGTCCGGACAGGGCAGCAGATACGCAGTATTTT. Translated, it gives CASSLSPDRAADTQYF.

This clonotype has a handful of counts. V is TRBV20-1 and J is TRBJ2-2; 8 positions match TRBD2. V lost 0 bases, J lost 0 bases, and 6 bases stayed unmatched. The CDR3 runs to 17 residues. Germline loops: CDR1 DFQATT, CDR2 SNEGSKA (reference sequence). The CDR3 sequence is CSARELRLASNTGELFF. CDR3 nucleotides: TGCAGTGCTAGAGAGCTAAGACTAGCGTCGAACACCGGGGAGCTGTTTTTT.

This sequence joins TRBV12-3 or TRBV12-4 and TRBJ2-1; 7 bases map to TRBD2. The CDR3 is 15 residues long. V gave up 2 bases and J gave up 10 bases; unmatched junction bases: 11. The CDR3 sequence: CASSLPGLGLQEQFF. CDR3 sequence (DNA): TGTGCCAGCAGTTTACCCGGACTAGGGCTTCAGGAGCAGTTCTTC.

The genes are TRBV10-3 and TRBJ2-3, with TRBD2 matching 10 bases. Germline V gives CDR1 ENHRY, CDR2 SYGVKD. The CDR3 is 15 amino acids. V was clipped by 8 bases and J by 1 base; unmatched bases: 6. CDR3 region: CAIGRLAGGTDTQYF. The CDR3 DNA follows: TGTGCCATCGGTCGGCTAGCGGGGGGCACAGATACGCAGTATTTT.

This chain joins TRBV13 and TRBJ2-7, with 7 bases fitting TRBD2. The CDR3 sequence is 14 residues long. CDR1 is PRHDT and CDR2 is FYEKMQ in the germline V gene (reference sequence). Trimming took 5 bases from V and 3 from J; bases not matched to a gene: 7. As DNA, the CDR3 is TGTGCCAGCAGCCGAGCGGGACTTCGCTACGAGCAGTACTTC. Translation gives CASSRAGLRYEQYF.

The CDR3 here is CASIKYRDAGELFF. The CDR3 DNA reads as TGTGCCAGCATCAAATACAGGGACGCCGGGGAGCTGTTTTTT. The chain employs TRBV6-5 and TRBJ2-2, with D tentatively TRBD1 (6 bases). There are 14 residues in the CDR3. V lost 7 bases and J 6 bases, leaving 15 bases between the germline ends. Germline assignment: CDR1 MNHEY and CDR2 SVGAGI.